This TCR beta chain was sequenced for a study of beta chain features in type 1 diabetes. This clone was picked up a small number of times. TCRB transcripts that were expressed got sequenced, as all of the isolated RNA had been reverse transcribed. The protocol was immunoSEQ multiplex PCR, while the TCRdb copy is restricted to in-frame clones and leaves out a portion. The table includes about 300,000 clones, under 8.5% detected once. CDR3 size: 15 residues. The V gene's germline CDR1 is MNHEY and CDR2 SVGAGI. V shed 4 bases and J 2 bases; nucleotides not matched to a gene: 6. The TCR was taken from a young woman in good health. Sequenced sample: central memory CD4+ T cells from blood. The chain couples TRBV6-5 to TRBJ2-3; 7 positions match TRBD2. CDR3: CASSWTRTSTDTQYF. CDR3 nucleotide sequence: TGTGCCAGCAGTTGGACTAGAACCTCCACAGATACGCAGTATTTT.